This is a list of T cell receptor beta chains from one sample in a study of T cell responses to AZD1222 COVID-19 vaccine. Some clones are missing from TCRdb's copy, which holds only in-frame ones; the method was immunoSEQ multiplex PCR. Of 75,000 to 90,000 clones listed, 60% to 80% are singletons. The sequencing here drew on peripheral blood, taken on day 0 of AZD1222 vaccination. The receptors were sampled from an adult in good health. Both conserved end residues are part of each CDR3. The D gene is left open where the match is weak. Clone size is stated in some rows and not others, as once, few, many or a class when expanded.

TGTGCCAGCAGCCCCCTAGGGGGGAGGACTTACTACGAGCAGTACTTC	CASSPLGGRTYYEQYF	TRBJ2-7	TRBV11-2	-	medium-sized
TGTGCCAGCAGTTTGCCTAATCAAGAGACCCAGTACTTC	CASSLPNQETQYF	TRBJ2-5	TRBV12-3/TRBV12-4	-	-
TGTGCCAGCAGCTACGGGACAGAACCCCTTTATGGCTACACCTTC	CASSYGTEPLYGYTF	TRBJ1-2	TRBV7-8	TRBD1	-
TGTGCCAGCAGAGGGGCTAGCGGAAACACCGGGGAGCTGTTTTTT	CASRGASGNTGELFF	TRBJ2-2	TRBV19	TRBD2	-
TGTGCCGGAACCCACAGAGGTAACTATGGCTACACCTTC	CAGTHRGNYGYTF	TRBJ1-2	TRBV28	-	once
TGCGCCAGCAGTCAAATAAAGGCCGGGCCTGCGATCACAGATACGCAGTATTTT	CASSQIKAGPAITDTQYF	TRBJ2-3	TRBV23-1	-	once
TGCAGCACAAGGACAGTCGACTATGGCTACACCTTC	CSTRTVDYGYTF	TRBJ1-2	TRBV29-1	-	-
TGTGCCAGCAGCTCATTGCGTGGGACAGCTAACTATGGCTACACCTTC	CASSSLRGTANYGYTF	TRBJ1-2	TRBV7-9	TRBD1	-
TGTGCCAGCAGCCAATCCACGGCAGCCGGTTCTCCCTCCTACGAGCAGTACTTC	CASSQSTAAGSPSYEQYF	TRBJ2-7	TRBV3-1/TRBV3-2	-	few
TGTGCCAGCAGGGTGGGGTTAGCTAACTATGGCTACACCTTC	CASRVGLANYGYTF	TRBJ1-2	TRBV28	-	-
TGTGCCAGCACTCGAGGGCGAGGGGAGACTGAAGCTTTCTTT	CASTRGRGETEAFF	TRBJ1-1	TRBV3-1/TRBV3-2	-	-
TGTGCCAGCAGCCCAACAGGGATGAGGGCCAAAAACATTCAGTACTTC	CASSPTGMRAKNIQYF	TRBJ2-4	TRBV11-2	-	few
TGTGCCAGCAGTCGACAAACTTTTAACTATGGCTACACCTTC	CASSRQTFNYGYTF	TRBJ1-2	TRBV2	-	-